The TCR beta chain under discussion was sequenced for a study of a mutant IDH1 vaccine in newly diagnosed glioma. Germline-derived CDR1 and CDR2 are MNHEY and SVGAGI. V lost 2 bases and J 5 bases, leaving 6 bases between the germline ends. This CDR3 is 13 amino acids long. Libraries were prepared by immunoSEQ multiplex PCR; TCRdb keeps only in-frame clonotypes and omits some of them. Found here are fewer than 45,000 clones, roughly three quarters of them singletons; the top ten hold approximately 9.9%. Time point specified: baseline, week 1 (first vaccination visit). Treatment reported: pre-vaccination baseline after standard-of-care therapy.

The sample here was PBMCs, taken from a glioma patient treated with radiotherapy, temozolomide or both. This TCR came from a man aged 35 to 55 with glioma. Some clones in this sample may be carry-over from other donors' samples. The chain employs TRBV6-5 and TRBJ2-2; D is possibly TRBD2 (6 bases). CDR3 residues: CASSYRGTGELFF. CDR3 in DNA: TGTGCCAGCAGTTACCGGGGGACCGGGGAGCTGTTTTTT.